This T cell receptor beta chain derives from a study of T cell repertoires in cytomegalovirus infection. Turning to the study itself: Recently identified HLA-C-restricted CMV epitopes were among the peptides used. Both CMV infection and a matching HLA type were indicated by public TCR beta signatures. The study's findings and limits: Identification of carriers of CMV plus the relevant HLA was performed using cumulative public TCR beta family frequency. The response measured ex vivo was dominated by TCR beta clonotypes (HLA-C-restricted and CMV-specific).

The CDR3 consists of 15 residues. Germline V gene lookup returns CDR1 SGHTA and CDR2 FQGNSA. Trimming took off 5 bases at V and 0 bases at J, with 13 bases between the two ends. One entry per CDR3 protein results from TCRdb running MiXCR on the reads. The sample records about 830,000 distinct CDR3 sequences, around a third being singletons. With respect to this clonotype: Its antigen is undetermined.

The sequences come from cultured CD8+ T cells from PBMCs, collected from culture after CMV antigen stimulation. The sequence was collected from a human donor in good health (CMV status not recorded). Some clones in this sample may be carry-over from other donors' samples. The chain uses TRBV7-2 and TRBJ1-1; the D gene is possibly TRBD1 (5 bases). Written as DNA, the CDR3 is TGTGCCAGCAGCACCCGACAGAGTCTGAACACTGAAGCTTTCTTT. This gives the protein CASSTRQSLNTEAFF.